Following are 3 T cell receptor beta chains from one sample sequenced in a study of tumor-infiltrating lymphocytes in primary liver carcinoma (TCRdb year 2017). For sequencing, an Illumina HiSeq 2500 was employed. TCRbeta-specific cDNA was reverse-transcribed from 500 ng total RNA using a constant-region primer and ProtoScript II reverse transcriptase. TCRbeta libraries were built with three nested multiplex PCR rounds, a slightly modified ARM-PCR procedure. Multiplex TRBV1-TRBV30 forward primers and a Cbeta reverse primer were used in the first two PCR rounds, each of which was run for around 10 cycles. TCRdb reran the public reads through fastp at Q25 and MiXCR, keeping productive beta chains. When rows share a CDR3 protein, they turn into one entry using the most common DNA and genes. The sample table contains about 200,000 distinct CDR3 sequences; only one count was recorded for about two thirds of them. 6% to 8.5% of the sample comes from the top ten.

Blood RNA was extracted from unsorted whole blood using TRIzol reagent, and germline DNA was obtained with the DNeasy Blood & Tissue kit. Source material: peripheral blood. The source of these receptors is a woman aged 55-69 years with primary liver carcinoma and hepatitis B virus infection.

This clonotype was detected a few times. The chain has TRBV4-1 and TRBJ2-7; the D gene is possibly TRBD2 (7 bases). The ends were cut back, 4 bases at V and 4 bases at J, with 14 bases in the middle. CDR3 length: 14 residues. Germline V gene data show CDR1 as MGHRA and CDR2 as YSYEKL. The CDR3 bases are TGCGCCAGCAGCCTGGGGGAGGGGGGGTACGAGCAGTACTTC. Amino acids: CASSLGEGGYEQYF.

The CDR3 DNA is TGTGCCAGCGTTAGCGGGAGGGAAGAGACCCAGTACTTC. Translating gives CASVSGREETQYF. This chain connects TRBV2 to TRBJ2-5, with TRBD2 matching over 11 bases. V gave up 8 bases and J gave up 3 bases; unmatched junction bases: 2. Germline CDR1 and CDR2: SNHLY and FYNNEI. CDR3 length equals 13 residues.

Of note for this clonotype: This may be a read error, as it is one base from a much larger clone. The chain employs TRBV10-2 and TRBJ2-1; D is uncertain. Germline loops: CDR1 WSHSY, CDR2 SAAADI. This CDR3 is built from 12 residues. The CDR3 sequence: CASYRSYNEQLF. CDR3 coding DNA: TGCGCCAGCTATCGTTCTTACAATGAGCAGCTCTTC.